Listed below are T cell receptor beta chains from one sample, sequenced in a study of early T cells in non-severe SARS-CoV-2 infection. Each CDR3 protein gets one entry after TCRdb re-called the 5' RACE reads with MiXCR. The sample yields some 35,000 distinct CDR3 sequences, over 3.5% seen once. The specimen sequenced was whole blood. Receptor source: an adult who was a healthcare worker with PCR-confirmed SARS-CoV-2 infection or an uninfected control (not recorded which). CDR3s include the opening cysteine and the closing phenylalanine or tryptophan. The D gene is left open where the match is weak. Clone size is shown for a subset of rows, as once, few, many or a class of expanded clone.

CASSSTSSVEGTQYF TGTGCCAGTAGTTCAACGTCTAGCGTTGAGGGTACGCAGTATTTT TRBJ2-3 TRBV19 many -
CAISESRTEAFF TGTGCCATCAGTGAGTCTCGCACTGAAGCTTTCTTT TRBJ1-1 TRBV10-3 many -
CASSLPAPPQHF TGTGCCAGCAGTTTGCCTGCGCCACCCCAGCATTTT TRBJ1-5 TRBV28 many -
CASSADRVLAGTAQETQYF TGCGCCAGCAGCGCCGACAGGGTACTAGCGGGAACTGCTCAAGAGACCCAGTACTTC TRBJ2-5 TRBV4-1 many TRBD2
CASRFRAGDSEAFF TGTGCCAGCAGATTCCGGGCAGGGGACAGTGAAGCTTTCTTT TRBJ1-1 TRBV4-2 - TRBD1
CSATQPHDVAQRRPMPYYNEQFF TGCAGTGCTACCCAGCCCCATGACGTGGCGCAGCGAAGGCCTATGCCATATTACAATGAGCAGTTCTTC TRBJ2-1 TRBV20-1 - -
CASSSVAVQETQYF TGTGCCAGCAGCAGCGTGGCCGTGCAAGAGACCCAGTACTTC TRBJ2-5 TRBV7-9 few -
CASSLAATTGEKLFF TGCGCCAGCAGCTTGGCCGCGACGACAGGTGAAAAACTGTTTTTT TRBJ1-4 TRBV5-1 few -
CASSQGLAGVETQYF TGTGCCAGCAGCCAGGGGCTAGCGGGAGTGGAGACCCAGTACTTC TRBJ2-5 TRBV11-2 many TRBD2
CASSLDVYGYTF TGTGCCAGCAGCTTGGACGTCTATGGCTACACCTTC TRBJ1-2 TRBV7-2 many -
CASSLPNSPLHF TGTGCCAGCAGTTTACCTAATTCACCCCTCCACTTT TRBJ1-6 TRBV27 few -
CASSLTGTRYLYNEQFF TGTGCCAGCAGCTTAACCGGGACTAGGTACTTGTACAATGAGCAGTTCTTC TRBJ2-1 TRBV11-2 many TRBD2
CASSVASVGTGELFF TGTGCCAGCAGCGTAGCTTCAGTAGGCACCGGGGAGCTGTTTTTT TRBJ2-2 TRBV9 - -
CASSFINPGTGPNEQFF TGTGCCAGCAGTTTTATTAACCCCGGGACAGGACCCAATGAGCAGTTCTTC TRBJ2-1 TRBV7-2 - TRBD1
CASSPGTGALFF TGTGCCAGCAGCCCCGGGACAGGCGCGCTGTTTTTT TRBJ2-2 TRBV12-3/TRBV12-4 medium-sized TRBD1
CASTLTSGANVLTF TGTGCCAGTACCCTTACATCTGGGGCCAACGTCCTGACTTTC TRBJ2-6 TRBV19 many -
CASSAGTGGYNEQFF TGTGCCAGCAGTGCCGGGACAGGGGGCTACAATGAGCAGTTCTTC TRBJ2-1 TRBV6-4 many TRBD1
CASIIGQLSGGANVLTF TGTGCCAGCATCATAGGACAACTCTCTGGTGGGGCCAACGTCCTGACTTTC TRBJ2-6 TRBV7-2 many -
CASSAYNEQFF TGTGCCAGCAGCGCATACAATGAGCAGTTCTTC TRBJ2-1 TRBV6-2/TRBV6-3 many -
CASSPTAGGVKNIQYF TGTGCCAGCTCACCTACGGCAGGGGGCGTCAAAAACATTCAGTACTTC TRBJ2-4 TRBV18 many TRBD1
CASNKENTEAFF TGTGCCAGCAACAAGGAGAACACTGAAGCTTTCTTT TRBJ1-1 TRBV10-3 few -
CASSHIGTDTQYF TGTGCCAGCAGCCATATCGGCACAGATACGCAGTATTTT TRBJ2-3 TRBV14 many -
CASSLVPANYEQYF TGCGCCAGCAGCTTGGTACCGGCTAACTACGAGCAGTACTTC TRBJ2-7 TRBV5-1 many -
CASSPHSTNEKLFF TGTGCCAGCAGCCCACACTCAACTAATGAAAAACTGTTTTTT TRBJ1-4 TRBV6-6 many -
CASSAGTGRGSPLHF TGTGCCAGCAGCGCCGGGACAGGGAGGGGATCACCCCTCCACTTT TRBJ1-6 TRBV7-2 many TRBD1
CASSYTVRGRAYNEQFF TGTGCCAGCAGTTACACGGTGCGCGGGAGGGCCTACAATGAGCAGTTCTTC TRBJ2-1 TRBV6-2/TRBV6-3 many TRBD2
CASTPGSRTGELFF TGTGCCAGCACCCCCGGTTCTCGGACCGGGGAGCTGTTTTTT TRBJ2-2 TRBV7-2 many -
CASSLPPLLAGTDTQYF TGTGCCAGCAGTTTACCCCCCCTACTAGCGGGTACAGATACGCAGTATTTT TRBJ2-3 TRBV28 few TRBD2
CASRQGAYEQYF TGTGCCAGCCGACAGGGGGCCTACGAGCAGTACTTC TRBJ2-7 TRBV28 many TRBD1
CASGQMNTIYF TGTGCTAGTGGTCAAATGAACACCATATATTTT TRBJ1-3 TRBV12-5 few -
CASSPIYTGELFF TGTGCCAGCAGCCCAATTTACACCGGGGAGCTGTTTTTT TRBJ2-2 TRBV28 many -
CASSDEPGSQETQYF TGTGCCAGCAGCGACGAACCGGGTTCCCAAGAGACCCAGTACTTC TRBJ2-5 TRBV9 many -
CASSLLTGTSEFGQFF TGTGCCAGCAGCTTACTAACCGGGACTAGCGAGTTCGGACAGTTCTTC TRBJ2-1 TRBV13 few TRBD2
CAIGGTSGANVLTF TGTGCCATCGGAGGGACCTCTGGGGCCAACGTCCTGACTTTC TRBJ2-6 TRBV10-3 many -
CSAGPTEGVSNEQFF TGCAGCGCCGGCCCAACGGAGGGCGTAAGTAATGAGCAGTTCTTC TRBJ2-1 TRBV29-1 many -
CASSSRSWDTGELFF TGCGCCAGCAGCTCCAGGAGTTGGGACACCGGGGAGCTGTTTTTT TRBJ2-2 TRBV5-1 medium-sized -
CAIRPEPGSNNEQFF TGTGCCATCAGGCCGGAACCCGGGTCAAACAATGAGCAGTTCTTC TRBJ2-1 TRBV10-3 many -
CASRPIERTTNEKLFF TGTGCCAGCAGACCAATTGAGAGGACAACTAATGAAAAACTGTTTTTT TRBJ1-4 TRBV6-2/TRBV6-3 many -
CSAGGGTGGASNYGYTF TGCAGTGCTGGAGGAGGGACAGGGGGCGCATCTAACTATGGCTACACCTTC TRBJ1-2 TRBV20-1 few TRBD1
CASRRRPGQGRDEQFF TGTGCCAGCAGACGCCGACCGGGACAGGGCAGGGATGAGCAGTTCTTC TRBJ2-1 TRBV12-3/TRBV12-4 many TRBD1